Described below is a single T cell receptor (beta chain) sequence and its context. Its specific antigen is unknown. No base quality values were provided; no much bigger clone lies one nucleotide off. The source of the sample is a study of identical twins (dated by TCRdb to the mid-2010s). For the study in its entirety: To test whether fetal clonotypes persist, this study deep-sequenced TCR alpha and beta repertoires from monozygotic twins, from unrelated adults of various ages, and from cord blood. To rule out contamination, replicate twin experiments were performed at different times with different library preparation protocols.

Every donor in the study was a healthy Caucasian. The twin cohort consisted of three pairs of female monozygotic twins, all aged roughly 18 to 29 years. RNA for TCR libraries was isolated from peripheral blood mononuclear cells. Here is what the overall study found, with its caveats: Invariant T cells such as MAIT and iNKT could partly confound zero-insertion analyses, though diverse VJ usage argued against this for most clonotypes. Compared with coincidental sharing between unrelated individuals, out-of-frame TCR alpha sequences shared between twins showed an excess of sequences with low generation probability. Because the same donors could not be followed over many years, conclusions were based on cross-sectional statistical analysis. Fewer insertions were carried by abundant cord blood beta clonotypes, a similar but weaker trend appeared in young adult naive repertoires, and no such trend appeared in memory repertoires. The excess sharing between twins in beta out-of-frame sequences was weaker because fewer shared sequences reduced the signal-to-noise ratio. In monozygotic twins, out-of-frame TCR alpha sharing was systematically underestimated by recombination models, although the models agreed with sharing between unrelated individuals.

The receptor library was made with 5' RACE. Sequenced on an Illumina HiSeq 2000. A universal primer binding site was added through template switching, and the final cDNA carried a unique molecular identifier so that TCR cDNA molecules could be counted accurately. Specific primers in the conserved constant-segment region were used to synthesize first-strand cDNA for the TCR alpha and beta chains. Each cDNA library was double barcoded, with a SMART-Mk sample barcode plus Illumina barcodes, to control for contamination. TruSeq adapter sequences and Illumina sample barcodes were added in two successive PCR steps. The Illumina HiSeq platform was used with custom primers to sequence TCR alpha and beta cDNA libraries. For the original study's pipeline: MiGEC processed the raw reads to extract unique molecular identifiers, while MiXCR was used to determine the CDR3 positions. For each individual, recombination models were inferred using an EM algorithm with the repgenHMM and IGoR tools. Shared clonotypes were analyzed with the tcR package in R, and sharing was normalized by the product of cloneset sizes. To study raw recombination without the effects of thymic and clonal selection, out-of-frame nonproductive sequences were analyzed. In-frame beta chains were kept once TCRdb had trimmed the public reads at Q25 with fastp and called clones with MiXCR. One record per CDR3 amino acid sequence lists the most common genes and DNA. TCRdb, rather than the study authors, made the V and J calls. Recorded for this sample are hundreds of thousands of distinct CDR3 sequences; approximately 18% of them occurred a single time. The ten largest clonotypes hold 13% of the sample.

The CDR3, cysteine through phenylalanine, is 13 amino acids long. CDR3 DNA is the only sequence kept; it has 39 bases, read in frame from the first base. Looking up the germline V gene yields CDR1 SGHVS and CDR2 FQNEAQ. The germline V and J ends show losses of 5 bases and 11 bases respectively, and no gene match explains 8 bases of the junction. These same records also appear under a second study, on T cells expressing NK-cell markers. The second study also describes: TCR beta-chain repertoires were profiled in sorted CD3+CD56+NKG2C+, CD3+CD56+NKG2C- and CD3+CD56-NKG2C+ T-cell subsets from eight donors. Seven of the eight sequenced donors were HCMV-seropositive and one was HCMV-seronegative. To restrict sorting to alphabetaTCR-expressing T cells, an anti-gammadeltaTCR antibody was added in several experiments. In six donors, the dominant CD3+CD56+NKG2C+ clonotypes ranked among the top 10 CD8+ clonotypes, making up about 1.0-7.5% of CD8+ T cells. Those dominant clonotypes were again the most abundant among CD3+CD56-NKG2C+ cells in four donors, at roughly 25-60.1%. It remained unclear whether the expanded NKG2C-expressing T cell clones were specific for HCMV antigens. All eight donors whose samples were sequenced were randomly selected healthy volunteers, three of them men and five women. HCMV serostatus was determined by detecting HCMV-specific IgG in serum with a commercial ELISA kit. Bulk peripheral blood T-cell repertoires were additionally sequenced from unsorted PBMC for over five donors. Reads were demultiplexed and grouped by UMI with MIGEC, and clonotypes were assembled and quantified with MiTCR. To exclude erroneous sequences, any TCR cDNA sequence not supported by at least two reads was discarded. The tcR package was used for downstream repertoire analysis, and clonotypes were matched across fractions by CDR3 nucleotide sequence plus V segment. VDJmatch was used to annotate antigen specificity against VDJdb, with one amino acid substitution in CDR3 allowed.

This sequence was found in a woman younger than 30 in good health. This sequence uses TRBV7-8 and TRBJ2-1, and TRBD2 matches 8 of the central bases. Sequencing was performed on PBMCs. The CDR3 protein is CASSNGTRAKQFF. The DNA sequence is as follows: TGTGCCAGCAGCAACGGGACTAGGGCTAAGCAGTTCTTC.